The present T cell receptor (beta chain) was sequenced within a study of technical replicates of blood from several donors. The repertoire was sequenced with immunoSEQ multiplex PCR; TCRdb's copy has only in-frame clones and lacks some. The sample has roughly 90,000 clones, approximately 96% seen once. Between the trimmed V and J ends, which lost 0 bases and 2 bases, there was a span of 10 bases. Germline loops: CDR1 SGHDT, CDR2 YYEEEE. CDR3 length: 15 residues. The origin of this receptor is a human donor in good health. The specimen sequenced was T cells isolated from PBMCs. The V gene is TRBV5-6, the J gene TRBJ2-3; no clear D. DNA of the CDR3: TGTGCCAGCAGCTTGGCCCCCGGTTTCACAGATACGCAGTATTTT. This encodes CASSLAPGFTDTQYF. The entire variable domain, with the rest obtained from reference TRBV5-6 and TRBJ2-3, is as follows: DAGVTQSPTHLIKTRGQQVTLRCSPKSGHDTVSWYQQALGQGPQFIFQYYEEEERQRGNFPDRFSGHQFPNYSSELNVNALLLGDSALYLCASSLAPGFTDTQYFGPGTRLTVL.